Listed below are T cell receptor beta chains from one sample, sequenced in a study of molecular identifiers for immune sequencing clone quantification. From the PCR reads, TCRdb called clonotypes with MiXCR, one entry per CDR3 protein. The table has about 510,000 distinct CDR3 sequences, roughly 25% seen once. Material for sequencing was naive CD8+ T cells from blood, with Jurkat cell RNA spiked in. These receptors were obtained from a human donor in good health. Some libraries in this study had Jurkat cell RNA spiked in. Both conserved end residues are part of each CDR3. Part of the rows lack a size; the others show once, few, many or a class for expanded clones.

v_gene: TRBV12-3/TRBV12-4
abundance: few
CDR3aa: CASTSVDRAVAYGYTF

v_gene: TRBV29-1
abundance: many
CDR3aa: CSAEGPSRANYGYTF

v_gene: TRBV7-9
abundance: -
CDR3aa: CASSSQGDETQYF

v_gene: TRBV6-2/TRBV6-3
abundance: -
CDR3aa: CASSYQQANQPQHF

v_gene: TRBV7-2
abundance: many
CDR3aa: CASSEHLSNQPQHF

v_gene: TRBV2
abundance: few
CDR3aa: CASSVTGLSSYEQYF

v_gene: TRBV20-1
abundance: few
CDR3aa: CSASGGLDTQYF

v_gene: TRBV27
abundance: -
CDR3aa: CASRRGGYAGELFF

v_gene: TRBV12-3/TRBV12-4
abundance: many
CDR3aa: CASSGQGNQPQHF

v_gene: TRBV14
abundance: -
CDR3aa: CASSPTSRVYEQYF

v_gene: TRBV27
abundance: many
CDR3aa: CASSSFSLAGAYEQYF

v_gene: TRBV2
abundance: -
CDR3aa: CASRQTGGQETQYF

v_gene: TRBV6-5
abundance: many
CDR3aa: CASSTGLAGELETQYF

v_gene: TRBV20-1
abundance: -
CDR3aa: CSASVEDYRSINEQIF

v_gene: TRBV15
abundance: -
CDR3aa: CATSRTAQPQHF

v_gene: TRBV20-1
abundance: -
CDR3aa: CSARGSEGLIYEQYF

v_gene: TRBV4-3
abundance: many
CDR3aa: CASSQVSENTEAFF

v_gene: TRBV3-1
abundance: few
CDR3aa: CASSQEGTSVDEQFF

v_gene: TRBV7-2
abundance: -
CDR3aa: CASSLGLAGGTNEQYF

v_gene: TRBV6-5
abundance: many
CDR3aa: CASSHSGDNEQFF

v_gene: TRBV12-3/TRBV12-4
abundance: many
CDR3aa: CASSEAGSPYEQYF

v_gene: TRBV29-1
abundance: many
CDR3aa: CSVDGASAEQYF

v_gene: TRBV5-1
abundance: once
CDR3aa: CASSPEGVRMNAEAVF

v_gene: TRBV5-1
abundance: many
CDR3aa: CASSFTGGIQETQYF

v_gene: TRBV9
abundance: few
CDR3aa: CASSQVGGDYGYTF

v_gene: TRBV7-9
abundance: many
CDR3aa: CASSSERGAYEQYF

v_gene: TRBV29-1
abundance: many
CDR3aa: CSVGVDSENIQYF

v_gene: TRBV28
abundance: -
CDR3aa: CASSYRGTGTTIYF

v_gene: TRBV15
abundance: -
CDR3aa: CATSKWTSGDTQYF

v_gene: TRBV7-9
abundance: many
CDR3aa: CASSPTPQRDDGTQYF

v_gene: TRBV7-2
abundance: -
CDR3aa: CASRQNGQGMNTEAFF

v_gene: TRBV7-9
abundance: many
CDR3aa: CASSLIQVSYNEQFF

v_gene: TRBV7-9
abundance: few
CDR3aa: CASSPGDRRHYEQYF

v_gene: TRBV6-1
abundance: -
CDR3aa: CASNTVQGYEQYF

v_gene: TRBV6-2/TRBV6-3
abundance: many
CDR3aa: CASSYAIETSGISTDTQYF

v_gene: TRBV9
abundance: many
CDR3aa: CASSSGIMDTEAFF

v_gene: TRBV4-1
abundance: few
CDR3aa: CASSQVKEVLAKNIQYF

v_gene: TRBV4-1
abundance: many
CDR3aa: CASSYSSGNTDTQYF

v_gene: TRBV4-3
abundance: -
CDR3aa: CASSQESAAGLASYEQYF

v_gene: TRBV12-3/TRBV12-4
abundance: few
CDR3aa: CASSLVSRNYGYTF

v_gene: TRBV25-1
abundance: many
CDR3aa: CASSDRSAYQETQYF

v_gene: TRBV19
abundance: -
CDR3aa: CASSIGERRSSYNEQFF